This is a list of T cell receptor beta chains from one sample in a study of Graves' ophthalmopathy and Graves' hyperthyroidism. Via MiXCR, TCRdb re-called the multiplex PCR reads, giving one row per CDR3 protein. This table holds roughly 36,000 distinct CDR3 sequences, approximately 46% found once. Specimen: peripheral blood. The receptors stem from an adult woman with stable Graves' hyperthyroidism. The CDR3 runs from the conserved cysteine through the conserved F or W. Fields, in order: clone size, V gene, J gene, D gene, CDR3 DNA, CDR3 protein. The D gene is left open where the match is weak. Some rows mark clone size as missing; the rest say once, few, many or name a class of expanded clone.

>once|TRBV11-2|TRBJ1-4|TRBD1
TGTGCCAGCAGCTTAGATCAGGGGACAGGGGGCGAAAAGCTGTTTTTT
CASSLDQGTGGEKLFF
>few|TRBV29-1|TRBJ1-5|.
TGCAGCCCTCGAGGAGGGCAGGAACAGCCCCAGCATTTT
CSPRGGQEQPQHF
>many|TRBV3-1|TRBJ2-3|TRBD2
TGTGCCAGCAGCCAAGACCGCGGGAGAACCACAGATACGCAGTATTTT
CASSQDRGRTTDTQYF
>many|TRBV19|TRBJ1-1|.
TGTGCCAGTAGTGTGTGGGACTACACTGAAGCTTTCTTT
CASSVWDYTEAFF
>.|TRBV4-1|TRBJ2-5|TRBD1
TGCGCCAGCACCGGGACAGGGGGAGGGCCTCAAGAGACCCAGTACTTC
CASTGTGGGPQETQYF
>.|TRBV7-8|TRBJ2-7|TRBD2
TGTGCCAGCAGCTTAGCGTCTAGCGGGAGTGCCTACGAGCAGTACTTC
CASSLASSGSAYEQYF
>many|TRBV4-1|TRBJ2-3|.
TGCGCCAGCAGCCAAGCGGACACGCCAGATACGCAGTATTTT
CASSQADTPDTQYF
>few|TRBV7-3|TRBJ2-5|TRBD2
TGTGCCAGCAGCTTATGGGGGACTAGCGTGGAGACCCAGTACTTC
CASSLWGTSVETQYF
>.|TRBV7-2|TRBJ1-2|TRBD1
TGTGCCAGCAGCACACAGGGGAATGGCTACACCTTC
CASSTQGNGYTF
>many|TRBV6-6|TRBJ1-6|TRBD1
TGTGCCAGCACTGAACCGGGACAGGGGTGGAATTCACCCCTCCACTTT
CASTEPGQGWNSPLHF
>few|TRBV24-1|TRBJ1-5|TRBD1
TGTGCCACCAGCGGGACAGGGGGCACGCCCCAGCATTTT
CATSGTGGTPQHF
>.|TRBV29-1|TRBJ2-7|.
TGCAGCGTTGACTCCGGGACTGTGAACGAGCAGTACTTC
CSVDSGTVNEQYF
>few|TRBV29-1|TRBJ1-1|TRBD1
TGCAGCGTCATACAGGGGGCTTTCTTCGAAGCTTTCTTT
CSVIQGAFFEAFF
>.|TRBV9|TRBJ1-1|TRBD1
TGTGCCAGCAGCGTGACGGGACAGGGGGGACCCATGAACACTGAAGCTTTCTTT
CASSVTGQGGPMNTEAFF
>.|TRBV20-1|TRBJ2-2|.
TGCAGTGCTAAACGGCCGAACACCGGGGAGCTGTTTTTT
CSAKRPNTGELFF
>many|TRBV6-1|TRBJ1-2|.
TGTGCCAGCAAATACGGGCGCGGTGGCTACACCTTC
CASKYGRGGYTF
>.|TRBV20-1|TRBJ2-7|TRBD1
TGCAGTGCTGATCCGGGACAGGGCTACGAGCAGTACTTC
CSADPGQGYEQYF
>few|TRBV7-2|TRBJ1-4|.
TGTGCCAGCAGCTTAGGCATGGGGGAGGGGGAAAAACTGTTTTTT
CASSLGMGEGEKLFF
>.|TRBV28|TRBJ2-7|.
TGTGCCAGCAGTTTAAGCTCAGGGGCGAGGTCCTACGAGCAGTACTTC
CASSLSSGARSYEQYF
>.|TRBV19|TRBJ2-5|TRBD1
TGTGCCAGTAGTACCCCCGGGACAGGGGGCGGAGAGACCCAGTACTTC
CASSTPGTGGGETQYF
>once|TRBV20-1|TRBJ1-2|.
TGCAGTGCTAGCCCCAAGGGTCGCCGCGGGGACTGTGGCTACACCTTC
CSASPKGRRGDCGYTF
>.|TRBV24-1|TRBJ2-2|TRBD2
TGTGCCACCAGTGTGCCGAGAACTAGCGGTGACCCCACCGGGGAGCTGTTTTTT
CATSVPRTSGDPTGELFF
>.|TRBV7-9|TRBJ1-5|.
TGCGCCAGCAGCCCAAGGCCCGTACAGCCCCAGCATTTT
CASSPRPVQPQHF
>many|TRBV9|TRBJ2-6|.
TGTGCCAGCAGCGTAGGTGGGGCCAACGTCCTGACTTTC
CASSVGGANVLTF
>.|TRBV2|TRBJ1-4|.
TGTGCCAGCATAGGACAGAGGAATGAAAAACTGTTTTTT
CASIGQRNEKLFF
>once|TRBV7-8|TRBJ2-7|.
TGTGCCAGCAGCCTCGACAGGACCTACGAGCAGTACTTC
CASSLDRTYEQYF
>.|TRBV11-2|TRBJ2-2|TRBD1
TGTGCCGGCTACGGCAGGGGGAGCACCGGGGAGCTGTTTTTT
CAGYGRGSTGELFF
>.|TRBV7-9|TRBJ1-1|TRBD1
TGTGCCAGCAGCCCGTGGACAGGGCATGAAGCTTTCTTT
CASSPWTGHEAFF
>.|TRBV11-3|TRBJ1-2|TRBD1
TGTGCCAGCAGTGACGGGACAGGGATCTATGGCTACACCTTC
CASSDGTGIYGYTF
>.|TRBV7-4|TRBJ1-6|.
TGTGCCAGCAGCGCCGGCGGGGGCACGGGTTCACCCCTCCACTTT
CASSAGGGTGSPLHF
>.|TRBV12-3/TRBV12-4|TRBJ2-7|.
TGTGCCAGCAGTGACGCCGGGACCCCCTACGAGCAGTACTTC
CASSDAGTPYEQYF
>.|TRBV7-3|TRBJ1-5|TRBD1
TGTGCCAGCAGCCCGGGACAGGGTGGTCAGCCCCAGCATTTT
CASSPGQGGQPQHF
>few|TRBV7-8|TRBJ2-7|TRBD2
TGTGCCAGCAGCTTAGCGTCTAGCGGGAGGGAGCAGTACTTC
CASSLASSGREQYF
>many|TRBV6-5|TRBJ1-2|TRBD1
TGTGCCAGCAGTAGGACAGGGGGCGCAAGAAACTATGGCTACACCTTC
CASSRTGGARNYGYTF
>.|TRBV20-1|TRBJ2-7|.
TGCAGTGCTAGTGTGGACGAGCAGTACTTC
CSASVDEQYF
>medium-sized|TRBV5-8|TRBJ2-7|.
TGTGCCAGCAGCTGGGACAGCGGGAGCTACGAGCAGTACTTC
CASSWDSGSYEQYF
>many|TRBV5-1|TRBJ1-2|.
TGCGCCAGCAGCCCCGGTGTGGGGCTCGGCTACACCTTC
CASSPGVGLGYTF
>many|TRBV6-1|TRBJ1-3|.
TGTGCCAGCAGTGAAGCGTCACACTCTGGAAACACCATATATTTT
CASSEASHSGNTIYF
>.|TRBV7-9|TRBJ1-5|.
TGTGCCAGCAGCTTGGGGACGGTGCGGCAGCCCCAGCATTTT
CASSLGTVRQPQHF
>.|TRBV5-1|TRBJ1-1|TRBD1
TGCGCCAGCAGCTCCTACAGGGGCCTGAACACTGAAGCTTTCTTT
CASSSYRGLNTEAFF
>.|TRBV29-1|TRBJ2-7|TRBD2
TGCAGCGTCGCTAGCGGGAGGTCCTACGAGCAGTACTTC
CSVASGRSYEQYF
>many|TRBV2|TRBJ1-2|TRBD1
TGTGCCAGCTTCCCCCGGACAGGGGTGAAAGGCTACACCTTC
CASFPRTGVKGYTF
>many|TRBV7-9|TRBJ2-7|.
TGTGCCAGCAGCTTAGGCAGCCGGCAGTACTTC
CASSLGSRQYF
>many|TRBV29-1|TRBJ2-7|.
TGCAGCGTCGGGAGAGGGGTCGCGATCTACGAGCAGTACTTC
CSVGRGVAIYEQYF
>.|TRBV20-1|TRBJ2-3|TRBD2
TGCAGTGCCAGGACTAGCACAGATTCGCAGTATTTT
CSARTSTDSQYF
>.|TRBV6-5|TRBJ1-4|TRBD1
TGTGCCAGCTTTTCTCGGGACAGGGCTGAAAAACTGTTTTTT
CASFSRDRAEKLFF
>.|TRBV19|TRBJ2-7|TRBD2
TGTGCCAGTAGTATGGCGGGAGGGAAATACGAGCAGTACTTC
CASSMAGGKYEQYF
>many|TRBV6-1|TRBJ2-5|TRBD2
TGTGCCAGCGGACGACAACTAGCGGGTGTAATAAGAGAGACCCAGTACTTC
CASGRQLAGVIRETQYF
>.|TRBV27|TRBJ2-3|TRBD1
TGTGCCAGCAGTTTTTCCCGCGACAGGGAGCAGTATTTT
CASSFSRDREQYF
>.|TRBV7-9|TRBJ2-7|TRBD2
TGTGCCAGCAGCTTCGGCCTAGCGGTCTACGAGCAGTACTTC
CASSFGLAVYEQYF
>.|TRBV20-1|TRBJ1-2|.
TGCAACGTCGGGAGGGGGGACAATGGCCACACCTTC
CNVGRGDNGHTF
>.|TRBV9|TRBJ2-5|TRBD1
TGTGCCAGCAGCCCCGGGACAGGGCCGAAGACCCAGTACTTC
CASSPGTGPKTQYF
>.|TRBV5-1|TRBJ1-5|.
TGTGCCAGCACTCCGGGGGGGCAGCCCCAGCATTTT
CASTPGGQPQHF
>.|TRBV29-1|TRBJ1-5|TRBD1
TGCAGCGTCGGGACAGGGGAGAATCAGCCCCAGCATTTT
CSVGTGENQPQHF
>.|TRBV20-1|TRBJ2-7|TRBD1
TGCAGTGCTCCCGGGACAGTCTACGAGCAGTACTTC
CSAPGTVYEQYF
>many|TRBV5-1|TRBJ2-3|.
TGCGCCAGCAGCCCCGAACGGGTTAGCACAGATACGCAGTATTTT
CASSPERVSTDTQYF
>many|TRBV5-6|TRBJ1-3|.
TGTGCCAGCAGCCGCGGACTTGATGGAAACACCATATATTTT
CASSRGLDGNTIYF
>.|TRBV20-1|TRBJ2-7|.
TGCAGTGCTAGAACCGGGTGGGCGGAAGGGGTTATCAGCTCCTACGAGCAGTACTTC
CSARTGWAEGVISSYEQYF
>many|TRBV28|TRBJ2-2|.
TGTGCCAGCAGTCCCCTTGGGGGATGGAACACCGGGGAGCTGTTTTTT
CASSPLGGWNTGELFF
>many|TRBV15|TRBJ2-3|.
TGTGCCACCAGCGTGAGCGGGAGCACAGATACGCAGTATTTT
CATSVSGSTDTQYF